This entry lists 3 T cell receptor beta chains sequenced from one sample in a study of T cell clonality in common variable immunodeficiency. Sequencing was performed with immunoSEQ multiplex PCR; in TCRdb, only in-frame clones are kept and a portion is missing. Sampling found 55,000 or so clones, none seen once. The sequenced material came from peripheral blood mononuclear cells. These receptors were obtained from a person aged 18 to 75 in good health.

This clone occurred many times. The read stops 3 residues short of the end of the CDR3; the missing end is completed from the germline J gene. The genes are TRBV19 and TRBJ2-1; 10 bases line up with TRBD1. The CDR3 loop spans 17 amino acids. Germline CDR1 and CDR2: LNHDA and SQIVND (reference sequence). J was trimmed by 2 bases and V by 1 base; bases with no gene match: 5. The CDR3 loop is CASSIAVGTGAYNEQFF. Incomplete CDR3 DNA: TGTGCCAGTAGTATAGCCGTTGGGACAGGGGCCTACAATGAG.

About this clone itself: The read falls 3 residues short of the CDR3 end, and the missing part is taken from the germline J gene. The chain couples TRBV19 to TRBJ1-2; TRBD1 aligns across 7 bases. CDR1 and CDR2 (germline): LNHDA, SQIVND (reference sequence). The CDR3 is 16 residues long. The CDR3 DNA, read in part, is TGTGCCAGTAGTATAGGAGGAGGGGAGGGGACAGATACC. This translates into CASSIGGGEGTDT. The full CDR3 sequence reads CASSIGGGEGTDTYTF.

Only a few counts were recorded for this clone. Sequencing ends 3 residues short of the CDR3 end; the germline J gene provides the rest. The chain carries TRBV6-2 or TRBV6-3 and TRBJ2-4, with D perhaps matching TRBD1 (6 bases). The length of the CDR3 is 16 residues. Per the germline V gene, CDR1 is MNHEY and CDR2 is SVGEGT. This CDR3 reads CASSYSSGGHQNGQYF. CDR3 bases read: TGTGCCAGCAGTTACTCGAGTGGGGGACACCAAAATGGT.